The rows below give T cell receptor beta chains drawn from one sample of a study of blood T cell repertoires in COVID-19. TCRdb's table, derived via immunoSEQ multiplex PCR, lists solely in-frame clones and lacks some. The sample consists of tens of thousands of clones, around 86% of them appearing once. What was sequenced was peripheral blood. These receptor sequences come from a man aged 80 or over with acute or convalescent COVID-19. Both conserved end residues are part of each CDR3. Fields, in order: V gene, clone size, CDR3 protein. Rows give clone size only sometimes, using once, few, many, or a class for an expanded clone.

V: TRBV7-9
size: .
CDR3: CASSQPGQPYGYTF

V: TRBV19
size: .
CDR3: CASSKYSGNQPQHF

V: TRBV28
size: .
CDR3: CASSLPGRNPYEQYF

V: TRBV5-1
size: .
CDR3: CASSLGGQGPEAFF

V: TRBV6-5
size: .
CDR3: CASSSRQGRNEQFF

V: TRBV5-1
size: .
CDR3: CASSLSDRGPLRDEQFF

V: TRBV18
size: .
CDR3: CASSRQTGGSTEAFF

V: TRBV28
size: .
CDR3: CASSLAAGGGMGEQFF

V: TRBV9
size: .
CDR3: CASSFGTVSYNEQFF

V: TRBV4-2
size: .
CDR3: CASSQELGQQGIF

V: TRBV7-9
size: .
CDR3: CASKDGGTGELFF

V: TRBV7-9
size: .
CDR3: CASSFVTENIQYF

V: TRBV15
size: .
CDR3: CATSSSRGGDSPLHF

V: TRBV6-2/TRBV6-3
size: .
CDR3: CASSYSAGGPYNEQFF

V: TRBV11-2
size: once
CDR3: CASSLDLKGFQPQHF

V: TRBV10-3
size: .
CDR3: CAIDSGKDEQYF

V: TRBV18
size: .
CDR3: CASSPLAGNNEQFF

V: TRBV4-3
size: .
CDR3: CASSLSGIGYNEQFF

V: TRBV19
size: .
CDR3: CASSRQGAYGYTF

V: TRBV12-5
size: .
CDR3: CASDRVTGTIAFF

V: TRBV5-8
size: .
CDR3: CASRALAVTGELFF

V: TRBV7-8
size: .
CDR3: CASSLDRRFQFF

V: TRBV18
size: .
CDR3: CASSPNIGELFF

V: TRBV5-1
size: .
CDR3: CASSRGQQQETQYF

V: TRBV5-1
size: few
CDR3: CASSLADSNYGYTF

V: TRBV19
size: .
CDR3: CASTGYYGYTF

V: TRBV29-1
size: once
CDR3: CSVRVQGDQPQHF

V: TRBV21-1
size: .
CDR3: CASSNDPWTSGRGLLPYNEQFF

V: TRBV9
size: .
CDR3: CASSGGGENTEAFF

V: TRBV12-5
size: .
CDR3: CASGPGLNNNQPQHF

V: TRBV7-2
size: .
CDR3: CASSLTDYNEQFF

V: TRBV2
size: .
CDR3: CASSRDRGVQPQHF

V: TRBV18
size: once
CDR3: CASSSTQDSYEQYF

V: TRBV5-1
size: once
CDR3: CASSSMGARNEKLFF

V: TRBV18
size: .
CDR3: CASSPSSSGEYNEQFF

V: TRBV9
size: once
CDR3: CASSVESQGVTIYF

V: TRBV6-1
size: .
CDR3: CASSATGLSISGANVLTF

V: TRBV28
size: once
CDR3: CASSLEGLDTEAFF

V: TRBV9
size: .
CDR3: CASSERLAGAETQYF

V: TRBV6-6
size: .
CDR3: CASSFDRSSGNTIYF

V: TRBV24-1
size: .
CDR3: CANNRGRETQYF

V: TRBV5-1
size: once
CDR3: CASSLALWGQGQETQYF

V: TRBV6-5
size: .
CDR3: CASRRTGTLGEQFF